The sequence of this TCR beta chain was determined in a study of CD8 T cells in Susac syndrome. Across the whole study: Sequenced Susac syndrome patients included over five with active disease and eight who were in remission. Each patient with Susac syndrome, at the time of blood draw, was therapy-naive, on corticosteroids, or on intravenous immunoglobulin alone.

Random hexamers were used to reverse transcribe an amount of about 0.45 to 1 ug RNA. MiXCR, applied by TCRdb to the immunoSEQ multiplex PCR reads, yields one record per CDR3 protein. Among 150,000 to 160,000 distinct CDR3 sequences listed, approximately 95% were seen once. Trimming left V 1 base short and J 0 bases short, with 13 bases between. CDR3 length equals 16 residues. Germline-derived CDR1 and CDR2 are DFQATT and SNEGSKA (reference sequence). Sequencing of TCR beta was performed on blood CD8+ T cells and on blood CD4+ T cells. This receptor was obtained from a human donor with Susac syndrome. Sequenced input: CD4+ T cells from PBMCs. The genes are TRBV20-1 and TRBJ1-5; D is unresolved. Here the CDR3 reads CSARGGSGYSNQPQHF. The CDR3 region has the DNA TGCAGTGCTAGAGGCGGCTCCGGGTATAGCAATCAGCCCCAGCATTTT.